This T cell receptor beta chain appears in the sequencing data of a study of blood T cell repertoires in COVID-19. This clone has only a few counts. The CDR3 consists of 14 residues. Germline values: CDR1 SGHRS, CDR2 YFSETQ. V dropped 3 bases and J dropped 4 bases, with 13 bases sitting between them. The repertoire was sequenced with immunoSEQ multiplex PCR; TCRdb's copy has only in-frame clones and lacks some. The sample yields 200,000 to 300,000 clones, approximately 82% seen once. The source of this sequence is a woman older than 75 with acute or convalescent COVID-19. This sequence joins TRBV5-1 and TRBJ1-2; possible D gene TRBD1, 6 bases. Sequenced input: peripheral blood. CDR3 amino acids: CASSYVQGIYGYTF. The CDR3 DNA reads TGCGCCAGCAGCTACGTACAGGGAATCTATGGCTACACCTTC.